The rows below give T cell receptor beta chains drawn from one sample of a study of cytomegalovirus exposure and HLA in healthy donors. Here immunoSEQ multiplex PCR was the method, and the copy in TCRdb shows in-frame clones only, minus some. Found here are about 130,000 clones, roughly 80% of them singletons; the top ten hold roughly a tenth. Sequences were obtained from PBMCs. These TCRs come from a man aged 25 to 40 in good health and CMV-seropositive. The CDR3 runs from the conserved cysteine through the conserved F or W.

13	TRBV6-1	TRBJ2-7	CASRPGQGYEQYF
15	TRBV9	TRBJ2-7	CASSIGQGASYEQYF
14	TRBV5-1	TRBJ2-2	CASSSGTATGELFF
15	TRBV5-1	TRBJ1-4	CASSSGQPTNEKLFF
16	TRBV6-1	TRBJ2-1	CASSEVSSGGGNEQFF
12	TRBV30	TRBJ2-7	CAWGDRNLEQYF
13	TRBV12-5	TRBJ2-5	CASGNTGWETQYF
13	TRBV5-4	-	CASGENSGREQYF
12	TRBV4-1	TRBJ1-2	CASSVQGYGYTF
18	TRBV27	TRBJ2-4	CASSSLQTGTGVLNIQYF
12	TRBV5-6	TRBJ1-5	CASSFPGGPQHF
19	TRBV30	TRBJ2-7	CAWSVRGLYSGGTSYEQYF
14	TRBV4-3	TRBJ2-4	CASSHGLRQRIQYF
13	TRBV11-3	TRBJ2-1	CASSPTSYNEQFF
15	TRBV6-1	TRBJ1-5	CASSEQGGGYQPQHF